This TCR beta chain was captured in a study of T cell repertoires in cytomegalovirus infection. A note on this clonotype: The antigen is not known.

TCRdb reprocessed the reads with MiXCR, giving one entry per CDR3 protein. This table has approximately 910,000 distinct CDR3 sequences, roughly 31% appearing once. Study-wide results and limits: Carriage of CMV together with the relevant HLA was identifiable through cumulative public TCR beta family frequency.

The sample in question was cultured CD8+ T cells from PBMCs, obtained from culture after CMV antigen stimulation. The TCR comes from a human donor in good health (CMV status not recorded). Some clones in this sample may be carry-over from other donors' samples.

The CDR3 DNA follows: TGCAGCGTTGAGATAGGCGGCGGCAAACACTATGGCTACACCTTC. Translating gives CSVEIGGGKHYGYTF. The chain combines TRBV29-1 with TRBJ1-2; D unresolved. Germline lookup yields CDR1 SQVTM and CDR2 ANQGSEA. The CDR3 sequence is 15 residues long. Trimming removed 3 bases from V and 3 bases from J, with 17 bases in between.